This T cell receptor (beta chain) stems from a study of OX40 agonist ivuxolimab in advanced cancers. At the level of the study: Two cutaneous melanoma patients and one hepatocellular carcinoma patient, three in all, had partial responses.

V shed 7 bases and J shed 2 bases, with 9 bases lying between them. The CDR3 loop spans 13 amino acids. Germline CDR1 is SGHTA and CDR2 is FQGNSA. Clones were sequenced by immunoSEQ multiplex PCR, and TCRdb holds only the in-frame ones, with some missing. The sample records about 100,000 clones, less than 95% being singletons. Comment on this clone: Its target is unknown.

Study findings and constraints: Expanded clones belonging to CD8+ T cells outnumbered, on average, those of CD4+.

The source of this sequence is an adult with an advanced solid tumor such as melanoma, head and neck, liver or kidney cancer. Sequenced here: CD4+ or CD8+ T cells sorted from blood, sampled in a trial of the OX40 agonist ivuxolimab. This chain connects TRBV7-2 to TRBJ2-1, with a weak D call TRBD2 (6 bases). CDR3 protein: CASNRLAYNEQFF. The CDR3 DNA is TGTGCCAGCAACCGACTAGCCTACAATGAGCAGTTCTTC.